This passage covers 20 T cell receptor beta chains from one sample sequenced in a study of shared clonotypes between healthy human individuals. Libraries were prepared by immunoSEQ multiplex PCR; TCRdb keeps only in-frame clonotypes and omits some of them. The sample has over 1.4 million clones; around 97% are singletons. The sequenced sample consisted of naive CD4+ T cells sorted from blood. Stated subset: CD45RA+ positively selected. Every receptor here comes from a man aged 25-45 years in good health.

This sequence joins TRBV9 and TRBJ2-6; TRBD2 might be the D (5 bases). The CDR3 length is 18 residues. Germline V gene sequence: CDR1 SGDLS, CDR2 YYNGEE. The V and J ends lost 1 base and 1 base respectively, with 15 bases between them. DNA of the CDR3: TGTGCCAGCAGCGTATACGGGAATAGTCTGTCTGGGGCCAACGTCCTGACTTTC. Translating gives CASSVYGNSLSGANVLTF.

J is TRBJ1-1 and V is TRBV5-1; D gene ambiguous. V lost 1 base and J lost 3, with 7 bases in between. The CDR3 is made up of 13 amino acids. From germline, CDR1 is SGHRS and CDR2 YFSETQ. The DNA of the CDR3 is TGCGCCAGCAGCTTGTTTGACTACACTGAAGCTTTCTTT. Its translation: CASSLFDYTEAFF.

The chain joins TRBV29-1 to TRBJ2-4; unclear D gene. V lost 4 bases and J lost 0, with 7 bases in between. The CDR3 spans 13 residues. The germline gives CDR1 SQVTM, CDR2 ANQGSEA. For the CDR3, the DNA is TGCAGCGTTGTTTGGCCAGCCAAAAACATTCAGTACTTC. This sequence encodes CSVVWPAKNIQYF.

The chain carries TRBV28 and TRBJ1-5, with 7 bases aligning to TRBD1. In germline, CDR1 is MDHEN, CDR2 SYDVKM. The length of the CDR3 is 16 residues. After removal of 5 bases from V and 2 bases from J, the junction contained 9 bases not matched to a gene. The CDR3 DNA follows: TGTGCCAGCAGTCCCCAGGGGGAGGGTGGCAATCAGCCCCAGCATTTT. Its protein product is CASSPQGEGGNQPQHF. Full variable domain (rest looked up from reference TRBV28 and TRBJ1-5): DVKVTQSSRYLVKRTGEKVFLECVQDMDHENMFWYRQDPGLGLRLIYFSYDVKMKEKGDIPEGYSVSREKKERFSLILESASTNQTSMYLCASSPQGEGGNQPQHFGDGTRLSIL.

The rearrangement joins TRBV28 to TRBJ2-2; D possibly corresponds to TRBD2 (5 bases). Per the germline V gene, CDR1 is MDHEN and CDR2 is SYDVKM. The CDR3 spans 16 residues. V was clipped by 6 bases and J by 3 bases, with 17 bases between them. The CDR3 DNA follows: TGTGCCAGCAGCCCCAGTACGGGATGGGACACCGGGGAGCTGTTTTTT. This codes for CASSPSTGWDTGELFF.

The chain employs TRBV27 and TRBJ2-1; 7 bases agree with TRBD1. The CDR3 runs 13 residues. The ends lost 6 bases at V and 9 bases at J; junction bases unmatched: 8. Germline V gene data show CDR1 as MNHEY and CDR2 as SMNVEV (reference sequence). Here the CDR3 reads CASRAHRGGEQFF. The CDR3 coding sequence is TGTGCCAGCAGAGCGCACAGGGGTGGTGAGCAGTTCTTC.

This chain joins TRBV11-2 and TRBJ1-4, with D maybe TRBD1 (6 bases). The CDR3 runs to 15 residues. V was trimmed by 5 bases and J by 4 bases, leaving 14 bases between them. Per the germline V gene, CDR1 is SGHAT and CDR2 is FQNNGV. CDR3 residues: CASSRVRGVNEKLFF. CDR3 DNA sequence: TGTGCCAGCAGCCGGGTTAGGGGGGTTAATGAAAAACTGTTTTTT. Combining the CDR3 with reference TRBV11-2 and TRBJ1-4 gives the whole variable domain EAGVAQSPRYKIIEKRQSVAFWCNPISGHATLYWYQQILGQGPKLLIQFQNNGVVDDSQLPKDRFSAERLKGVDSTLKIQPAKLEDSAVYLCASSRVRGVNEKLFFGSGTQLSVL.

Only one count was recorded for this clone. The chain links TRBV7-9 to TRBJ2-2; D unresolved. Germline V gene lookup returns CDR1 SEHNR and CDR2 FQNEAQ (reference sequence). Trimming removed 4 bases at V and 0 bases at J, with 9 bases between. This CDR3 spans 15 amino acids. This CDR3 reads CASSSVAANTGELFF. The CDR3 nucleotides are TGTGCCAGCAGCTCGGTGGCGGCGAACACCGGGGAGCTGTTTTTT.

This CDR3 reads CATGQGLPETQYF. CDR3 bases: TGTGCCACCGGACAGGGTTTACCAGAGACCCAGTACTTC. The chain couples TRBV15 to TRBJ2-5; 8 bases agree with TRBD1. From germline, CDR1 is LNHNV and CDR2 YYDKDF (reference sequence). This CDR3 comprises 13 residues. With 8 bases clipped from V and 4 bases from J, the junction kept 6 bases outside the gene matches.

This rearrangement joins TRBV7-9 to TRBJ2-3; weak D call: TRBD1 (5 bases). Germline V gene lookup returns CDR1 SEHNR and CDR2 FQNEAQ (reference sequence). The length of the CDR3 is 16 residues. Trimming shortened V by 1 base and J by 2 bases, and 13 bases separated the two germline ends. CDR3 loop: CASSLVGSGFTDTQYF. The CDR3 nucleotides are TGTGCCAGCAGCTTAGTCGGTTCAGGGTTCACAGATACGCAGTATTTT.

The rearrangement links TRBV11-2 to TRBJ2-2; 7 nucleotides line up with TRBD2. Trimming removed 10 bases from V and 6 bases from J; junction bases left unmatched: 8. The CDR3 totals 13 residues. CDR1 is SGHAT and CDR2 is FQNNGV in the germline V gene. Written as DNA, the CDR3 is TGTGCCACCCGAAGACTAGCCGCCGGGGAGCTGTTTTTT. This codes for CATRRLAAGELFF.

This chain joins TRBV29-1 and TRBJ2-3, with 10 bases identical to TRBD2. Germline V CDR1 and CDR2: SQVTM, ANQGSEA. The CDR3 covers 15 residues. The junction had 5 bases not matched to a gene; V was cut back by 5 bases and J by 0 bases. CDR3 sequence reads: CSVTASGGSTDTQYF. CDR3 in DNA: TGCAGCGTTACTGCTAGCGGGGGAAGCACAGATACGCAGTATTTT.

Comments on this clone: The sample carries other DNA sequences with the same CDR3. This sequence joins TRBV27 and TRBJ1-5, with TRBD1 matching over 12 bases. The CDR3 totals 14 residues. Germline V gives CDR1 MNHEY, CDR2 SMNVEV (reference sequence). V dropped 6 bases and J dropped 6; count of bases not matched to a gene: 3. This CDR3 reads CASRGTGGTQPQHF. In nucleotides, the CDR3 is TGTGCCAGCAGGGGGACAGGGGGCACTCAGCCCCAGCATTTT.

The CDR3 nucleotides are TGTGCCAGCAGTGACCGGGACAGGATTAACTACGAGCAGTACTTC. Translation: CASSDRDRINYEQYF. The chain uses TRBV6-1 and TRBJ2-7; 8 positions match TRBD1. This CDR3 is built from 15 residues. Germline V gene sequence: CDR1 MNHNS, CDR2 SASEGT. V was clipped by 3 bases and J by 3 bases; unmatched bases: 7.

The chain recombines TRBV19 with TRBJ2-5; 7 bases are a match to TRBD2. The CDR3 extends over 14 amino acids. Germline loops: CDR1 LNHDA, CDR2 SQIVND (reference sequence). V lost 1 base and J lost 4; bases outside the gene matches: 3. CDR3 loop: CASSIAGGRETQYF. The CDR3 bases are TGTGCCAGTAGTATAGCCGGCGGGAGAGAGACCCAGTACTTC.

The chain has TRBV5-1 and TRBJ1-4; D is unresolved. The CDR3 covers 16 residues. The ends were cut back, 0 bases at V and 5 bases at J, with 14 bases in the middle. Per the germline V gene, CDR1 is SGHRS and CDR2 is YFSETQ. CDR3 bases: TGCGCCAGCAGCTTGGGGAGACGGATGTCGAATGAAAAACTGTTTTTT. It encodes CASSLGRRMSNEKLFF.

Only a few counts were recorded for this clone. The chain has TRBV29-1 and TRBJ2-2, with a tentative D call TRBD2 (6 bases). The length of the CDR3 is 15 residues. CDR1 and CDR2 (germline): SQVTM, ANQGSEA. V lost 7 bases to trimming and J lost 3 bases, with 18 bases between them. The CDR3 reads CSAKSGLGDTGELFF. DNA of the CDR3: TGCAGCGCCAAATCGGGACTGGGCGACACCGGGGAGCTGTTTTTT.

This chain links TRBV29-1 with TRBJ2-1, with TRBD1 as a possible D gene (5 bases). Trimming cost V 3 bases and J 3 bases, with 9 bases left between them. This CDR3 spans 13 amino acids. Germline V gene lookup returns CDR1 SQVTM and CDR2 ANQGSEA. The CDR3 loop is CSVDRQLYNEQFF. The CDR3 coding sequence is TGCAGCGTTGACAGACAGCTCTACAATGAGCAGTTCTTC.

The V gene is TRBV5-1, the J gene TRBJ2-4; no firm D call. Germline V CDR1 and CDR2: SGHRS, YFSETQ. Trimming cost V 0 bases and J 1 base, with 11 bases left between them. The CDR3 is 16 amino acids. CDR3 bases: TGCGCCAGCAGCTTGGAAGGTTATGGTGCCAAAAACATTCAGTACTTC. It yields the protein CASSLEGYGAKNIQYF. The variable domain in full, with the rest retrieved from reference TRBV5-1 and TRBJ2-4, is KAGVTQTPRYLIKTRGQQVTLSCSPISGHRSVSWYQQTPGQGLQFLFEYFSETQRNKGNFPGRFSGRQFSNSRSEMNVSTLELGDSALYLCASSLEGYGAKNIQYFGAGTRLSVL.

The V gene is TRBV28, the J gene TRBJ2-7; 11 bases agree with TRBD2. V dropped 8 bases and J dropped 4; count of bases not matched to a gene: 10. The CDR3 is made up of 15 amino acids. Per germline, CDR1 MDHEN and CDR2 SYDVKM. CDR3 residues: CASRLTSGSIYEQYF. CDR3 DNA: TGTGCCAGCCGGTTAACTAGCGGGAGCATATACGAGCAGTACTTC.